This T cell receptor beta chain emerged from a study of blood T cell repertoires in COVID-19. Study information: Sources were T cells, B-cell-depleted T cells, or PBMCs; the material itself was cDNA or gDNA.

TCRdb's table, derived via immunoSEQ multiplex PCR, lists solely in-frame clones and lacks some. This sample has over 200,000 clones, with roughly four fifths found just once. CDR1 is LNHNV and CDR2 is YYDKDF in the germline V gene (reference sequence). Trimming shortened V by 6 bases and J by 2 bases, and 16 bases separated the two germline ends. The CDR3 covers 16 residues. This sequence originates from a man in his fifties or sixties who had recovered from COVID-19. The chain employs TRBV15 and TRBJ2-2; perhaps TRBD2 as D (6 bases). The specimen was PBMCs or T cells enriched from blood (not recorded which). The CDR3: CATRAGGRRNTGELFF. DNA for the CDR3: TGTGCCACCAGAGCAGGAGGGCGCAGAAACACCGGGGAGCTGTTTTTT.